This T cell receptor (beta chain) was identified during a study of CD8 T cells in Susac syndrome. Random hexamers were used to reverse transcribe about 0.5 to 1 ug of RNA. Amplification of TCR beta CDR3 spanned 54 Vbeta and 13 Jbeta via immunoSEQ multiplex PCR. TCRdb passed the immunoSEQ multiplex PCR reads through MiXCR, listing each CDR3 protein once. Of around 180,000 distinct CDR3 sequences in the sample, about 94% were seen once. The authors carried out high-throughput sequencing of TCR beta. They applied it to CD8+ and CD4+ T cells obtained from blood. Negative isolation was used for CD8+ and CD4+ T cells, and FACS enrichment was applied to TEMRA cells. The TCR sequence derives from a human donor with multiple sclerosis. Source material: CD4+ T cells from PBMCs.

The CDR3 protein is CSAPGYGYTF. The CDR3 region has the DNA TGCAGTGCGCCAGGATATGGCTACACCTTC. The chain links TRBV20-1 to TRBJ1-2; D call uncertain. Per germline, CDR1 DFQATT and CDR2 SNEGSKA (reference sequence). The CDR3 extends over 10 amino acids. V was shortened by 6 bases and J by 5 bases, with 7 bases between the two germline ends.